This T cell receptor beta chain was sequenced during a study of Graves' ophthalmopathy and Graves' hyperthyroidism. The V and J ends lost 7 bases and 2 bases, in that order; junction bases with no gene match: 6. The CDR3 contains 15 residues. Germline V gene sequence: CDR1 MDHEN, CDR2 SYDVKM. This clonotype was seen repeatedly, ten times or more. The sequenced template was RNA, covering the TCR beta CDR3 region. RT-PCR was first run with HTBI primers, then multiplex PCR in a second round. In TCRdb, the multiplex PCR reads were re-called with MiXCR into one record per CDR3 protein. Here the sample spans hundreds of thousands of distinct CDR3 sequences, approximately 21% being singletons.

The V gene is TRBV28, the J gene TRBJ2-2, with 8 bases lining up with TRBD2. This sequence originates from a woman aged 18 to 35 with stable Graves' hyperthyroidism. Some clones in this sample may be carry-over from other donors' samples. Sequencing used peripheral blood. The chain's CDR3 is CASIAGGDNTGELFF. The CDR3 DNA reads as TGTGCCAGCATTGCGGGAGGAGATAACACCGGGGAGCTGTTTTTT. The whole variable domain, remainder taken from reference TRBV28 and TRBJ2-2, is DVKVTQSSRYLVKRTGEKVFLECVQDMDHENMFWYRQDPGLGLRLIYFSYDVKMKEKGDIPEGYSVSREKKERFSLILESASTNQTSMYLCASIAGGDNTGELFFGEGSRLTVL.